Listed below are T cell receptor beta chains from one sample, sequenced in a study of blood T cell repertoires in COVID-19. Generated by immunoSEQ multiplex PCR, the TCRdb table keeps only in-frame clones and is missing some. The data hold roughly 75,000 clones, with approximately 80% observed a single time. Input material: peripheral blood. These receptors all stem from a man between 50 and 59 years old with COVID-19, enrolled during active disease. Each CDR3 is given with its conserved first and last residue. Each record gives: D gene, clone size, V gene, J gene, CDR3 DNA, CDR3 protein. D genes are given only for firm matches. A clone size is listed for some rows: how often the clone was seen (once, few, many), or a class if it is expanded.

d_gene: TRBD2
abundance: once
v_gene: TRBV5-6
j_gene: TRBJ2-1
CDR3nt: TGTGCCAGCAGCCTGCTAGCGGGAGCCTACAATGAGCAGTTCTTC
CDR3aa: CASSLLAGAYNEQFF

d_gene: NA
abundance: few
v_gene: TRBV4-2
j_gene: TRBJ2-1
CDR3nt: TGTGCCAGCAGCCAAGAGAAGAGCTCCTACAATGAGCAGTTCTTC
CDR3aa: CASSQEKSSYNEQFF

d_gene: NA
abundance: NA
v_gene: TRBV10-2
j_gene: TRBJ2-4
CDR3nt: TGCGCCACCCACGGGCAGGGCGCCAAAAACATTCAGTACTTC
CDR3aa: CATHGQGAKNIQYF

d_gene: NA
abundance: NA
v_gene: TRBV27
j_gene: TRBJ2-2
CDR3nt: TGTGCCAGCAGTTTATCGCCGGGAGAGGGTGTGGGGGAGCTGTTTTTT
CDR3aa: CASSLSPGEGVGELFF

d_gene: NA
abundance: NA
v_gene: TRBV5-4
j_gene: TRBJ2-2
CDR3nt: TGTGCCAGCAGCTCCCGGACCCAGGGGGAGGCCGGGGAGCTGTTTTTT
CDR3aa: CASSSRTQGEAGELFF

d_gene: NA
abundance: once
v_gene: TRBV19
j_gene: TRBJ2-1
CDR3nt: TGTGCCTCCGGAGGGCCCGGGCTCTCCTCCAATGAGCAGTTCTTC
CDR3aa: CASGGPGLSSNEQFF

d_gene: NA
abundance: NA
v_gene: TRBV5-6
j_gene: TRBJ1-2
CDR3nt: TGTGCCAGCAGCCTCAGGGACTATGGCTACACCTTC
CDR3aa: CASSLRDYGYTF

d_gene: NA
abundance: NA
v_gene: TRBV7-6
j_gene: TRBJ2-5
CDR3nt: TGTGCCAGCAGCTTAGGCGGAAACCACCAAGAGACCCAGTACTTC
CDR3aa: CASSLGGNHQETQYF

d_gene: NA
abundance: few
v_gene: TRBV7-8
j_gene: TRBJ2-7
CDR3nt: TGTGCCAGCAGCTTACGACTTGGCGAGCAGTACTTC
CDR3aa: CASSLRLGEQYF

d_gene: TRBD1
abundance: NA
v_gene: TRBV7-9
j_gene: TRBJ2-1
CDR3nt: TGTGCCAGCCGGACAGAGGGATGGACAGGGATCAATGAGCAGTTCTTC
CDR3aa: CASRTEGWTGINEQFF

d_gene: TRBD1
abundance: NA
v_gene: TRBV11-2
j_gene: TRBJ1-6
CDR3nt: TGTGCCAGCAGCCCAGTGGGTACAGGGGCAACCTATAATTCACCCCTCCACTTT
CDR3aa: CASSPVGTGATYNSPLHF

d_gene: TRBD1
abundance: NA
v_gene: TRBV5-3
j_gene: TRBJ2-1
CDR3nt: TGTGCCAGAAGCTTGGCCCCACAGGGGTTGGACAATGAGCAGTTCTTC
CDR3aa: CARSLAPQGLDNEQFF

d_gene: TRBD2
abundance: NA
v_gene: TRBV6-4
j_gene: TRBJ2-7
CDR3nt: TGTGCCAGCAGTGACTCCGCGCTAGCGGGAGTGGAGCAGTACTTC
CDR3aa: CASSDSALAGVEQYF